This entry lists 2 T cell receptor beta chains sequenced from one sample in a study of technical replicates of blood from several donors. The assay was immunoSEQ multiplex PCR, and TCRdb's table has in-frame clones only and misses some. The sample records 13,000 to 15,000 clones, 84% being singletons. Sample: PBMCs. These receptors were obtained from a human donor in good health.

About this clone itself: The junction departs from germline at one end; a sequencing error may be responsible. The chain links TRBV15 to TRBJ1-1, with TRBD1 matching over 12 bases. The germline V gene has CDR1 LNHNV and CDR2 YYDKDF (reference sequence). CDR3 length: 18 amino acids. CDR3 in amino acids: CATSRPPGQGALKTEAFF. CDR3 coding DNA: TGTGCCACCAGCAGACCGCCGGGACAGGGGGCTTTGAAGACTGAAGCTTTCTTT.

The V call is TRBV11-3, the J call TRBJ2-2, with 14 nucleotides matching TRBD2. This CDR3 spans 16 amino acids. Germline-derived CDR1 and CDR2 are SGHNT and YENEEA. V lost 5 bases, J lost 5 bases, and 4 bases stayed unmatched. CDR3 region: CASSPGLAGVTGELFF. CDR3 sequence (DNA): TGTGCCAGCAGCCCGGGACTAGCGGGAGTTACCGGGGAGCTGTTTTTT.